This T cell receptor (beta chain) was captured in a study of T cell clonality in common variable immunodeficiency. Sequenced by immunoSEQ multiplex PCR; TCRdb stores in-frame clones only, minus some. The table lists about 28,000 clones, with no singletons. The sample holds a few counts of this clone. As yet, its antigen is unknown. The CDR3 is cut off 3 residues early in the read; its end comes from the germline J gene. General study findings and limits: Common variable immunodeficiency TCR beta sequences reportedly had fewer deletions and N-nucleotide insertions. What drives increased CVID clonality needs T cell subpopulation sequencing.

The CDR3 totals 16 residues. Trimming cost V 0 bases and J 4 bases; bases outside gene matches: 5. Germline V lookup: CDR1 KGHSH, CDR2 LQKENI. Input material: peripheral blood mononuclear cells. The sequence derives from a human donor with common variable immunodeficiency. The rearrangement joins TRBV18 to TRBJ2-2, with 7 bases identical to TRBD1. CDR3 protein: CASSPPDRASTGELFF. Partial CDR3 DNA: TGTGCCAGCTCACCACCAGACAGGGCGAGCACCGGGGAG.